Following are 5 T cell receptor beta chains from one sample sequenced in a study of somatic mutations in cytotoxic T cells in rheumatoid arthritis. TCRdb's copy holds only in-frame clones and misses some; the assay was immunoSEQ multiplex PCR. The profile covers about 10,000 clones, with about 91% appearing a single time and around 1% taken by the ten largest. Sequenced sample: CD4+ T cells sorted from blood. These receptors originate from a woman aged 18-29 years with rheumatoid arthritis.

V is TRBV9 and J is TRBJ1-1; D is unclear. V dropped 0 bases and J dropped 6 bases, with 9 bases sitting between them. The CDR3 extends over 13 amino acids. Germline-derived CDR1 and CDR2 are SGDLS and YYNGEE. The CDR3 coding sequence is TGTGCCAGCAGCGTAGGCAGTCGGGCTGAAGCTTTCTTT. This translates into CASSVGSRAEAFF. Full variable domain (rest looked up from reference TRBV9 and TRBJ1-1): DSGVTQTPKHLITATGQRVTLRCSPRSGDLSVYWYQQSLDQGLQFLIQYYNGEERAKGNILERFSAQQFPDLHSELNLSSLELGDSALYFCASSVGSRAEAFFGQGTRLTVV.

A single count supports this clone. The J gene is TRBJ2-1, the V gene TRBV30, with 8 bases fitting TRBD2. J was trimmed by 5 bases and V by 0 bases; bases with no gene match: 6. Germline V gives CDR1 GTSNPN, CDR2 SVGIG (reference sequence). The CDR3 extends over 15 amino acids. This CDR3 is CAWSVRLLADNEQFF. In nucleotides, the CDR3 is TGTGCCTGGAGTGTACGGTTACTAGCGGACAATGAGCAGTTCTTC.

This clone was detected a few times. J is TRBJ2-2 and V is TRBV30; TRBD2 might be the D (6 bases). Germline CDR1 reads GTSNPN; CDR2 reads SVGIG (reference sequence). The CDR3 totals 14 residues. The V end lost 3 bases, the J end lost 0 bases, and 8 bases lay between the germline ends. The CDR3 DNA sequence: TGTGCCTGGAGCCGACTAGCGAACACCGGGGAGCTGTTTTTT. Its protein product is CAWSRLANTGELFF.

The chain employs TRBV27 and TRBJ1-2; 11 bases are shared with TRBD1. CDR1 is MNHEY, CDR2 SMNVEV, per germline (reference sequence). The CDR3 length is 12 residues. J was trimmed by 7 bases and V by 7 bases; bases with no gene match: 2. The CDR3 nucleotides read TGTGCCAGCATTGGGACAGGGGGTGGCTACACCTTC. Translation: CASIGTGGGYTF.

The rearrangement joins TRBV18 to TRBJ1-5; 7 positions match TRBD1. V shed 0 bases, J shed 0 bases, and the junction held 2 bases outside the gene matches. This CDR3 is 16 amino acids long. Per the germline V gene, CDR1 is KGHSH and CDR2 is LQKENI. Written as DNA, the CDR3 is TGTGCCAGCTCACCACCGACAGGGTATAGCAATCAGCCCCAGCATTTT. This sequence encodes CASSPPTGYSNQPQHF.